What follows are 27 T cell receptor beta chains derived from one specimen sequenced in a study of CD8 T cells in Susac syndrome. It was with random hexamers that 0.5 to 1 ug RNA was reverse transcribed. TCRdb called the immunoSEQ multiplex PCR reads again in MiXCR, with one record for every CDR3 protein. The sample shows 100,000 to 150,000 distinct CDR3 sequences, about 93% of them seen only once. Sample: CD8+ T cells from PBMCs. These receptors came from a human donor with Susac syndrome.

The chain employs TRBV12-3 or TRBV12-4 and TRBJ1-2; 9 positions agree with TRBD1. The CDR3 contains 12 residues. With 4 bases clipped from V and 6 bases from J, the junction kept 0 bases outside the gene matches. The CDR3 coding sequence is TGTGCCAGCAGTTGGGACAGGGATGGCTACACCTTC. This sequence encodes CASSWDRDGYTF.

The chain joins TRBV3-1 to TRBJ2-5; D is unresolved. CDR3 length: 15 residues. Trimming shortened V by 2 bases and J by 3 bases, and 13 bases separated the two germline ends. Germline V gene lookup returns CDR1 LGHDT and CDR2 YNNKEL (reference sequence). CDR3 sequence (DNA): TGTGCCAGCAGCCAATCGAGCGTGGAGAAAGAGACCCAGTACTTC. Translation: CASSQSSVEKETQYF.

The chain employs TRBV27 and TRBJ2-3; maybe TRBD1 (5 bases). Looked up from germline, CDR1 is MNHEY and CDR2 is SMNVEV (reference sequence). CDR3 size: 16 residues. The V end lost 2 bases, the J end lost 5 bases, and 17 bases lay between the germline ends. The CDR3 loop reads CASSLVQESFGDTQYF. The CDR3 DNA reads as TGTGCCAGCAGTTTAGTACAGGAGAGCTTCGGAGATACGCAGTATTTT.

In nucleotides, the CDR3 is TGTGCCTGGAGTAAGGAGAACACCGGGGAGCTGTTTTTT. This codes for CAWSKENTGELFF. V gene TRBV30 combines with J gene TRBJ2-2; unclear D gene. V lost 2 bases and J 1 base, leaving 5 bases between the germline ends. The germline V gene encodes CDR1 GTSNPN and CDR2 SVGIG (reference sequence). The CDR3 is 13 amino acids.

The rearrangement joins TRBV6-1 to TRBJ2-7; 8 positions agree with TRBD2. Germline V gives CDR1 MNHNS, CDR2 SASEGT. CDR3 length equals 16 residues. Losses at the gene ends were 5 bases for V and 4 bases for J; bases not matched to a gene: 13. The CDR3 DNA reads TGTGCCAGCAGTACGGACCCTAGCGGGTCCTCTTACGAGCAGTACTTC. Translating it yields CASSTDPSGSSYEQYF.

The chain couples TRBV4-3 to TRBJ1-3; perhaps TRBD1 as D (6 bases). The germline gives CDR1 LGHNA, CDR2 YSLEER. The CDR3 length is 15 residues. V lost 3 bases to trimming and J lost 0 bases, with 9 bases between them. The CDR3 DNA is TGCGCCAGCAGCCAGGACAGTTCCTCTGGAAACACCATATATTTT. Its protein product is CASSQDSSSGNTIYF.

The chain carries TRBV7-8 and TRBJ2-7; the match to TRBD1 covers 10 bases. The germline V gene encodes CDR1 SGHVS and CDR2 FQNEAQ. This CDR3 contains 15 residues. After removal of 5 bases from V and 2 bases from J, the junction contained 6 bases not matched to a gene. CDR3 sequence (DNA): TGTGCCAGCAGCCTTTTAGGACAGGGGGCCTACGAGCAGTACTTC. It specifies CASSLLGQGAYEQYF. The whole variable domain, remainder taken from reference TRBV7-8 and TRBJ2-7, is GAGVSQSPRYKVAKRGQDVALRCDPISGHVSLFWYQQALGQGPEFLTYFQNEAQLDKSGLPSDRFFAERPEGSVSTLKIQRTQQEDSAVYLCASSLLGQGAYEQYFGPGTRLTVT.

This rearrangement joins TRBV7-9 to TRBJ1-2; D may be TRBD1 (6 bases). Per the germline V gene, CDR1 is SEHNR and CDR2 is FQNEAQ (reference sequence). The CDR3 has 14 residues. Trimming took 5 bases from V and 6 from J, leaving 16 bases between them. The CDR3 DNA sequence: TGTGCCAGCAGCACAGGGCCTGGGGGTGATGGCTACACCTTC. Residues: CASSTGPGGDGYTF.

The chain joins TRBV7-9 to TRBJ1-5; D unresolved. The CDR3 loop spans 12 amino acids. CDR1 is SEHNR and CDR2 is FQNEAQ in the germline V gene (reference sequence). Trimming removed 2 bases from V and 7 bases from J, with 6 bases in between. The CDR3 sequence: CASSLLEQPQHF. The CDR3 nucleotides are TGTGCCAGCAGCTTACTTGAACAGCCCCAGCATTTT.

The genes are TRBV13 and TRBJ1-1; tentatively, D is TRBD1 (5 bases). Between the trimmed V and J ends, which lost 4 bases and 5 bases, there was a span of 14 bases. The CDR3 is made up of 14 amino acids. The germline CDR1 and CDR2 sequences are PRHDT and FYEKMQ (reference sequence). The CDR3: CASSYLRQKTEAFF. Here the CDR3 DNA reads TGTGCCAGCAGCTACCTTAGACAGAAAACTGAAGCTTTCTTT.

The CDR3 nucleotides are TGTGCCAGCAGCTTAGCAGGGACAGGGCTGAACACTGAAGCTTTCTTT. As protein: CASSLAGTGLNTEAFF. V and J are TRBV7-9 and TRBJ1-1; 9 bases agree with TRBD1. V dropped 0 bases and J dropped 0; count of bases not matched to a gene: 2. CDR3 length: 16 residues. Per germline, CDR1 SEHNR and CDR2 FQNEAQ (reference sequence). Together with reference TRBV7-9 and TRBJ1-1, the CDR3 gives the full variable domain: DTGVSQNPRHKITKRGQNVTFRCDPISEHNRLYWYRQTLGQGPEFLTYFQNEAQLEKSRLLSDRFSAERPKGSFSTLEIQRTEQGDSAMYLCASSLAGTGLNTEAFFGQGTRLTVV.

The chain couples TRBV18 to TRBJ2-3; 7 nucleotides match TRBD1. This CDR3 contains 16 residues. The V and J ends lost 2 bases and 0 bases, in that order; junction bases with no gene match: 5. Germline CDR1 reads KGHSH; CDR2 reads LQKENI. CDR3 amino acids: CASSPGTAESTDTQYF. DNA of the CDR3: TGTGCCAGCTCACCAGGGACAGCCGAAAGCACAGATACGCAGTATTTT.

V and J are TRBV29-1 and TRBJ2-7; D is unresolved. This CDR3 has 13 amino acids. V lost 7 bases and J 5 bases, leaving 18 bases between the germline ends. Germline assignment: CDR1 SQVTM and CDR2 ANQGSEA. The CDR3 nucleotides read TGCAGCGCCGAGCTAGGGTCGGGCGACGAGCAGTACTTC. It is translated as CSAELGSGDEQYF.

The gene calls are TRBV19 and TRBJ1-1, with D possibly being TRBD1 (6 bases). Trimming pared 5 bases from V and 7 bases from J, leaving 14 bases between. The CDR3 runs 13 residues. Germline loops: CDR1 LNHDA, CDR2 SQIVND (reference sequence). CDR3 region: CASSPPRQVEAFF. CDR3 bases: TGTGCCAGTAGTCCGCCGAGACAGGTTGAAGCTTTCTTT.

The J gene is TRBJ2-5, the V gene TRBV20-1, with TRBD2 identical over 8 bases. CDR3 length equals 20 residues. CDR1 and CDR2 (germline): DFQATT, SNEGSKA (reference sequence). With 1 base clipped from V and 5 bases from J, the junction kept 24 bases outside the gene matches. Here the CDR3 reads CSARGALTGGDLRIRETQYF. CDR3 DNA sequence: TGCAGTGCTAGAGGGGCCCTTACGGGGGGGGACCTAAGGATTAGGGAGACCCAGTACTTC.

This sequence joins TRBV30 and TRBJ1-5, with D uncertain. Trimming left V 2 bases short and J 9 bases short, with 11 bases between. This CDR3 comprises 12 residues. Germline V gene sequence: CDR1 GTSNPN, CDR2 SVGIG (reference sequence). The CDR3 DNA is TGTGCCTGGAGTTCTGGGATACCGCCCCAGCATTTT. Its translation is CAWSSGIPPQHF.

V gene TRBV29-1 combines with J gene TRBJ1-2, with TRBD1 as a possible D gene (6 bases). The CDR3 spans 13 residues. The V gene lost 3 bases and the J gene lost 5 bases, with 13 bases spanning the gap. CDR1 and CDR2 (germline): SQVTM, ANQGSEA. In nucleotides, the CDR3 is TGCAGCGTTGAGTGGGGGGCGGAATATGGCTACACCTTC. Amino acids: CSVEWGAEYGYTF.

The chain is built from TRBV11-2 and TRBJ2-1; tentative D call: TRBD2 (6 bases). This CDR3 is built from 14 residues. Germline lookup yields CDR1 SGHAT and CDR2 FQNNGV. Trimming cost V 3 bases and J 6 bases, with 12 bases left between them. The CDR3, as DNA: TGTGCCAGCAGCTTGGCCCTAGCGCCCAATGAGCAGTTCTTC. Its translation: CASSLALAPNEQFF.

This rearrangement joins TRBV12-3 or TRBV12-4 to TRBJ2-1; the match to TRBD1 covers 10 bases. The CDR3 has 21 residues. The ends lost 7 bases at V and 5 bases at J; junction bases unmatched: 26. For the CDR3, the DNA is TGTGCCAGCACCCCAGAGAGGGGCTGGCAGGGACAGGGGTTGGGGCACAATGAGCAGTTCTTC. Translation: CASTPERGWQGQGLGHNEQFF.

The V and J genes are TRBV9 and TRBJ2-3, with 10 bases identical to TRBD2. Germline loops: CDR1 SGDLS, CDR2 YYNGEE. The trim removed 0 bases at V and 6 bases at J, leaving 7 bases unmatched. The CDR3 is 16 residues long. Here the CDR3 reads CASSVDLAGVHDTQYF. For the CDR3, the DNA is TGTGCCAGCAGCGTAGATCTAGCGGGAGTACACGATACGCAGTATTTT.

This chain joins TRBV2 and TRBJ2-1; 14 nucleotides match TRBD2. Per germline, CDR1 SNHLY and CDR2 FYNNEI. V gave up 8 bases and J gave up 8 bases; unmatched junction bases: 8. The CDR3 spans 15 residues. CDR3 DNA: TGTGCCAGCGGGGGACTAGCGGGAGTAAAGGATGAGCAGTTCTTC. Protein product: CASGGLAGVKDEQFF.

This chain links TRBV19 with TRBJ1-6; maybe TRBD1 (5 bases). The CDR3 is made up of 12 amino acids. In germline, CDR1 is LNHDA, CDR2 SQIVND (reference sequence). V shed 10 bases and J shed 5 bases, with 9 bases lying between them. CDR3 nucleotides: TGTGCCACGTCGACAGATAATTCACCCCTCCACTTT. This sequence encodes CATSTDNSPLHF.

The V call is TRBV4-1, the J call TRBJ1-1; TRBD1 aligns across 9 bases. V was clipped by 3 bases and J by 6 bases; unmatched bases: 8. Germline CDR1 MGHRA, CDR2 YSYEKL. This CDR3 contains 15 residues. CDR3 loop: CASSQVGTGKSEAFF. The CDR3 DNA is TGCGCCAGCAGCCAGGTTGGGACAGGGAAGTCTGAAGCTTTCTTT.

This clonotype was seen only once. The rearrangement links TRBV4-1 to TRBJ2-1; D gene unclear. Between the trimmed V and J ends, which lost 8 bases and 11 bases, there was a span of 10 bases. Per the germline V gene, CDR1 is MGHRA and CDR2 is YSYEKL. The CDR3 is 10 amino acids. The CDR3 region has the DNA TGCGCCAGCGGACCACCGCAGCAGTTCTTC. As protein: CASGPPQQFF.

This chain joins TRBV15 and TRBJ2-3; D may correspond to TRBD1 or TRBD2 (5 bases each). The CDR3 totals 15 residues. V was shortened by 1 base and J by 2 bases, with 10 bases between the two germline ends. Germline V gene sequence: CDR1 LNHNV, CDR2 YYDKDF (reference sequence). The CDR3 DNA reads TGTGCCACCAGCAGAGGAAGGGGAGACACAGATACGCAGTATTTT. It encodes CATSRGRGDTDTQYF.

This chain joins TRBV20-1 and TRBJ2-7; the D gene is possibly TRBD2 (6 bases). The CDR3 covers 13 residues. The germline V gene encodes CDR1 DFQATT and CDR2 SNEGSKA (reference sequence). V lost 3 bases to trimming and J lost 2 bases, with 11 bases between them. In DNA form, the CDR3 reads TGCAGTGCTAGCCGCGGGGAGGCCTACGAGCAGTACTTC. This gives the protein CSASRGEAYEQYF.

The chain employs TRBV6-5 and TRBJ2-3, with a possible D match to TRBD2 (6 bases). The CDR3 is 16 amino acids. Germline CDR1 and CDR2: MNHEY and SVGAGI. Trimming took off 0 bases at V and 0 bases at J, with 10 bases between the two ends. The CDR3 here is CASSYSGRGSTDTQYF. CDR3 nucleotide sequence: TGTGCCAGCAGTTACTCGGGGCGGGGAAGCACAGATACGCAGTATTTT.